These 27 T cell receptor beta chains were sequenced from one sample in a study of blood T cell repertoires in COVID-19. Measured with immunoSEQ multiplex PCR; TCRdb has only the in-frame clones, and not every one. Of fewer than 200,000 clones listed, 70% to 90% were seen once; the top ten hold approximately 1.1%. Source material: peripheral blood. Receptors were obtained from a man aged 60-69 years who had recovered from COVID-19.

V is TRBV9 and J is TRBJ2-7; 9 bases are a match to TRBD1. Germline CDR1 reads SGDLS; CDR2 reads YYNGEE. V shed 0 bases and J 1 base; nucleotides not matched to a gene: 2. This CDR3 spans 15 amino acids. CDR3 in DNA: TGTGCCAGCAGCGTAGCGGGACAGGGTTCCTACGAGCAGTACTTC. It specifies CASSVAGQGSYEQYF.

In this sample, this clone turned up a few times. The CDR3 loop reads CASSLTPVRRELFF. CDR3 nucleotide sequence: TGTGCCAGCAGCTTAACGCCAGTCCGAAGGGAGCTGTTTTTT. The chain is built from TRBV11-1 and TRBJ2-2, with D hard to call. Trimming left V 2 bases short and J 9 bases short, with 13 bases between. The V gene's germline CDR1 is SGHAT and CDR2 FQDESV (reference sequence). This CDR3 contains 14 residues.

The chain is built from TRBV7-3 and TRBJ2-1; 7 bases align to TRBD1. V lost 5 bases and J lost 4; bases outside the gene matches: 5. The CDR3 is 14 amino acids. From germline, CDR1 is SGHTA and CDR2 FQGTGA. The CDR3 bases are TGTGCCAGCAGCCCGCGGACAGGTTACAATGAGCAGTTCTTC. Translating gives CASSPRTGYNEQFF.

The chain carries TRBV7-2 and TRBJ1-4; D gene unclear. The CDR3 has 16 amino acids. Germline V gene sequence: CDR1 SGHTA, CDR2 FQGNSA. Trimming removed 5 bases from V and 8 bases from J, with 21 bases in between. CDR3 DNA: TGTGCCAGCAGCCCCGGGTTAAACCCAGAGAGCGAAAAACTGTTTTTT. The encoded protein is CASSPGLNPESEKLFF.

This clone has just one count. The chain couples TRBV4-1 to TRBJ1-2, with TRBD1 as a possible D gene (6 bases). The CDR3 has 15 residues. In germline, CDR1 is MGHRA, CDR2 YSYEKL. Trimming took 0 bases from V and 4 from J, leaving 12 bases between them. CDR3 sequence: CASSQEGGQLYGYTF. The CDR3 DNA is TGCGCCAGCAGCCAAGAGGGGGGGCAGCTCTATGGCTACACCTTC.

The V gene is TRBV30, the J gene TRBJ1-2, with a weak D call TRBD1 (5 bases). CDR3 size: 13 residues. Per the germline V gene, CDR1 is GTSNPN and CDR2 is SVGIG (reference sequence). The germline V and J ends were trimmed by 5 bases and 2 bases, with 12 bases remaining between them. The CDR3 here is CAWAGTGNYGYTF. CDR3 in DNA: TGTGCCTGGGCCGGGACTGGAAACTATGGCTACACCTTC. Variable domain in full (rest from reference TRBV30 and TRBJ1-2): SQTIHQWPATLVQPVGSPLSLECTVEGTSNPNLYWYRQAAGRGLQLLFYSVGIGQISSEVPQNLSASRPQDRQFILSSKKLLLSDSGFYLCAWAGTGNYGYTFGSGTRLTVV.

This clone was recorded once. CDR3: CASSLYPRDRGNYGYTF. In nucleotides, the CDR3 is TGTGCCAGCAGCTTATACCCCCGGGACAGGGGTAACTATGGCTACACCTTC. The V call is TRBV7-9, the J call TRBJ1-2; 10 bases fit TRBD1. Germline trimming cut 2 bases from V and 1 base from J; bases unmatched to any gene: 7. The CDR3 consists of 17 residues. Germline lookup yields CDR1 SEHNR and CDR2 FQNEAQ (reference sequence). Full variable domain (remainder filled in from reference TRBV7-9 and TRBJ1-2): DTGVSQNPRHKITKRGQNVTFRCDPISEHNRLYWYRQTLGQGPEFLTYFQNEAQLEKSRLLSDRFSAERPKGSFSTLEIQRTEQGDSAMYLCASSLYPRDRGNYGYTFGSGTRLTVV.

The genes are TRBV6-6 and TRBJ1-2; D is undetermined. The germline CDR1 and CDR2 sequences are MNHNY and SVGAGI (reference sequence). The CDR3 spans 13 residues. V was clipped by 3 bases and J by 1 base, with 6 bases between them. The CDR3 sequence is CASSYDNNYGYTF. As DNA, the CDR3 is TGTGCCAGCAGTTATGACAATAACTATGGCTACACCTTC.

The chain carries TRBV3-1 (or the pseudogene TRBV3-2) and TRBJ1-2; possibly TRBD1 for D (5 bases). Germline loops: CDR1 LGHDT, CDR2 YNNKEL (reference sequence). The CDR3 sequence is 14 residues long. Trimming took 1 base from V and 7 from J, leaving 13 bases between them. Written as DNA, the CDR3 is TGTGCCAGCAGCCAAGCCAGCAGGGAGGGTGGCTACACCTTC. It yields the protein CASSQASREGGYTF.

V and J are TRBV4-2 and TRBJ2-1; 11 bases agree with TRBD2. Germline V CDR1 and CDR2: LGHNA, YNFKEQ. Trimming at V came to 0 bases and at J to 3 bases, leaving 4 bases not matched to a gene. The CDR3 covers 17 residues. The DNA of the CDR3 is TGTGCCAGCAGCCAAGAAGGGGGACTAGCGGACTACAATGAGCAGTTCTTC. It is translated as CASSQEGGLADYNEQFF.

The chain combines TRBV7-2 with TRBJ1-6; D uncertain. Germline V gives CDR1 SGHTA, CDR2 FQGNSA. CDR3 length: 17 residues. V lost 0 bases and J 2 bases, leaving 11 bases between the germline ends. This chain's CDR3 is CASSLAPGEPYNSPLHF. CDR3 nucleotide sequence: TGTGCCAGCAGCTTAGCTCCCGGGGAGCCCTATAATTCACCCCTCCACTTT.

Turning to this clone: Other DNA variants within this sample encode the same CDR3. This chain links TRBV12-3 or TRBV12-4 with TRBJ1-1, with a possible D match to TRBD1 (6 bases). V was pared by 3 bases and J by 10 bases, with 9 bases between. The CDR3 totals 11 residues. The CDR3 bases are TGTGCCAGCAGTTTGGGACAAGGAGCTTTCTTT. It specifies CASSLGQGAFF.

The chain employs TRBV5-6 and TRBJ2-3, with D maybe TRBD2 (5 bases). The germline V gene encodes CDR1 SGHDT and CDR2 YYEEEE. V was cut by 0 bases and J by 10 bases, with 9 bases left in between. This CDR3 is built from 12 residues. CDR3 amino acids: CASSLVAGSQYF. CDR3 DNA: TGTGCCAGCAGCTTGGTCGCGGGTTCGCAGTATTTT.

The V gene is TRBV5-1, the J gene TRBJ1-1; weak D call: TRBD1 (6 bases). CDR1 and CDR2 (germline): SGHRS, YFSETQ. V gave up 4 bases and J gave up 8 bases, with 9 bases separating them. This CDR3 has 11 residues. CDR3 bases: TGCGCCAGCAGCCGGGGGGCCGAAGCTTTCTTT. It yields the protein CASSRGAEAFF.

The chain joins TRBV5-4 to TRBJ2-6; D is possibly TRBD1 (5 bases). V lost 4 bases to trimming and J lost 0 bases, with 8 bases between them. Germline CDR1 is SGHNT and CDR2 is YYREEE (reference sequence). This CDR3 comprises 15 residues. The CDR3 here is CASSTQGSGANVLTF. The CDR3 nucleotides are TGTGCCAGCAGCACCCAGGGCTCTGGGGCCAACGTCCTGACTTTC. Full variable domain (outside the CDR3, taken from reference TRBV5-4 and TRBJ2-6): ETGVTQSPTHLIKTRGQQVTLRCSSQSGHNTVSWYQQALGQGPQFIFQYYREEENGRGNFPPRFSGLQFPNYSSELNVNALELDDSALYLCASSTQGSGANVLTFGAGSRLTVL.

The chain combines TRBV9 with TRBJ1-2; 10 nucleotides match TRBD1. Trimming took 1 base from V and 3 from J; bases not matched to a gene: 6. The CDR3 extends over 16 amino acids. Germline CDR1 is SGDLS and CDR2 is YYNGEE. CDR3 in DNA: TGTGCCAGCAGCGTATCCGGGACAGGGGAGGACTATGGCTACACCTTC. Translation gives CASSVSGTGEDYGYTF.

The chain uses TRBV6-4 and TRBJ2-1, with 10 bases lining up with TRBD2. V was pared by 5 bases and J by 7 bases, with 8 bases of the junction left unmatched. The CDR3 is 15 residues long. Per the germline V gene, CDR1 is MRHNA and CDR2 is SNTAGT. The CDR3 sequence: CASSHERGGGNEQFF. The DNA for the CDR3 is TGTGCCAGCAGTCACGAGCGGGGGGGCGGGAATGAGCAGTTCTTC.

The rearrangement links TRBV3-1 (or the pseudogene TRBV3-2) to TRBJ1-2; D might be TRBD1 (6 bases). The CDR3 covers 13 residues. Deletions cut 6 bases from V and 3 bases from J, with 11 bases between. Germline V CDR1 and CDR2: LGHDT, YNNKEL (reference sequence). In DNA form, the CDR3 reads TGTGCCAGCAGTGGGCAGGGGTACTATGGCTACACCTTC. It encodes CASSGQGYYGYTF.

The chain is built from TRBV6-5 and TRBJ2-5; 7 bases align to TRBD2. V lost 8 bases and J lost 2; bases outside the gene matches: 5. This CDR3 is built from 13 residues. The V gene's germline CDR1 is MNHEY and CDR2 SVGAGI. CDR3 sequence reads: CASGGGFQETQYF. Here the CDR3 DNA reads TGTGCCAGCGGGGGGGGGTTTCAAGAGACCCAGTACTTC.

Comment on this clone: Other DNA variants within this sample encode the same CDR3. V usage is TRBV3-1 (or the pseudogene TRBV3-2) and J usage is TRBJ2-1, with 8 bases matching TRBD1. J gave up 7 bases and V 3 bases, and 5 bases lay outside the gene matches. This CDR3 comprises 14 residues. In germline, CDR1 is LGHDT, CDR2 YNNKEL (reference sequence). The CDR3 nucleotides read TGTGCCAGCAGCCAGGCAGGGGGCCGGAATGAGCAGTTCTTC. This translates into CASSQAGGRNEQFF.

This clone showed up just once. One end of the junction varies from germline; a read error may be responsible. The genes are TRBV7-7 and TRBJ2-2, with D maybe TRBD1 (6 bases). CDR1 and CDR2 (germline): SSHAT, FNYEAQ (reference sequence). The CDR3 loop spans 15 amino acids. The CDR3 loop is CASSRDTSNTGELFF. The CDR3 DNA is TGTGCTAGCAGTCGGGACACCTCGAACACCGGGGAGCTGTTTTTT.

This clone was seen a handful of times. The rearrangement links TRBV7-2 to TRBJ2-5; 7 bases map to TRBD2. This CDR3 region has 14 residues. Germline lookup yields CDR1 SGHTA and CDR2 FQGNSA. Losses at the gene ends were 4 bases for V and 9 bases for J; bases not matched to a gene: 11. CDR3 in DNA: TGTGCCAGCAGCTCCCAAGCGGGGCCCGGGGCCCAGTACTTC. This codes for CASSSQAGPGAQYF.

The rearrangement joins TRBV9 to TRBJ2-1; tentatively, D is TRBD2 (5 bases). Germline V gives CDR1 SGDLS, CDR2 YYNGEE. CDR3 length: 15 residues. V was cut by 2 bases and J by 0 bases, with 9 bases left in between. This CDR3 is CASSVGESSYNEQFF. The CDR3 DNA reads as TGTGCCAGCAGCGTGGGAGAAAGCTCCTACAATGAGCAGTTCTTC.

The V and J genes are TRBV7-9 and TRBJ2-5; D is unresolved. CDR1 and CDR2 (germline): SEHNR, FQNEAQ (reference sequence). This CDR3 spans 13 amino acids. V shed 5 bases and J shed 3 bases, with 10 bases lying between them. DNA for the CDR3: TGTGCCAGCAGCCCCCCGGCGGAAGAGACCCAGTACTTC. Translated, it gives CASSPPAEETQYF.

The chain is built from TRBV2 and TRBJ2-4; TRBD1 might be the D (5 bases). The CDR3 runs to 12 residues. The germline CDR1 and CDR2 sequences are SNHLY and FYNNEI. Trimming took off 4 bases at V and 9 bases at J, with 10 bases between the two ends. CDR3 DNA: TGTGCCAGCAGTGCGACTCAGGGCATTCAGTACTTC. It encodes CASSATQGIQYF.

The gene calls are TRBV6-5 and TRBJ2-2, with 12 bases matching TRBD1. The junction had 3 bases not matched to a gene; V was cut back by 11 bases and J by 2 bases. The CDR3 has 14 amino acids. Germline CDR1 MNHEY, CDR2 SVGAGI. The CDR3 DNA reads as TGTGCCGGGGGGACAGGGGGCAACACCGGGGAGCTGTTTTTT. This gives the protein CAGGTGGNTGELFF.

The chain employs TRBV7-9 and TRBJ1-1, with a weak D call TRBD1 (6 bases). In germline, CDR1 is SEHNR, CDR2 FQNEAQ (reference sequence). V shed 3 bases and J shed 0 bases, with 11 bases lying between them. The length of the CDR3 is 15 residues. The CDR3 region is CASSFSQGLNTEAFF. CDR3 bases: TGTGCCAGCAGCTTTTCCCAGGGGCTGAACACTGAAGCTTTCTTT. The full variable domain, rest sourced from reference TRBV7-9 and TRBJ1-1, is DTGVSQNPRHKITKRGQNVTFRCDPISEHNRLYWYRQTLGQGPEFLTYFQNEAQLEKSRLLSDRFSAERPKGSFSTLEIQRTEQGDSAMYLCASSFSQGLNTEAFFGQGTRLTVV.